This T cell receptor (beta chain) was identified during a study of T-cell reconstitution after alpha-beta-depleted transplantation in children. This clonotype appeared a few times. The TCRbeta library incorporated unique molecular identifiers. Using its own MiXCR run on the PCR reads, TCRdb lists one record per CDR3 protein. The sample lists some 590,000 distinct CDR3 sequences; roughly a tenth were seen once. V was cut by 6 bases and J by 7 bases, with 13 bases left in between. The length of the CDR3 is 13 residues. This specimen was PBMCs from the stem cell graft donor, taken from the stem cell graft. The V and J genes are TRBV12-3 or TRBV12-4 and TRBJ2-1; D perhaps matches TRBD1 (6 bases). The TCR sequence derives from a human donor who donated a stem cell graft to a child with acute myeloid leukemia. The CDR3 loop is CASSRQGWNEQFF. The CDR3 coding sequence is TGTGCCAGCAGCCGGCAGGGGTGGAATGAGCAGTTCTTC.